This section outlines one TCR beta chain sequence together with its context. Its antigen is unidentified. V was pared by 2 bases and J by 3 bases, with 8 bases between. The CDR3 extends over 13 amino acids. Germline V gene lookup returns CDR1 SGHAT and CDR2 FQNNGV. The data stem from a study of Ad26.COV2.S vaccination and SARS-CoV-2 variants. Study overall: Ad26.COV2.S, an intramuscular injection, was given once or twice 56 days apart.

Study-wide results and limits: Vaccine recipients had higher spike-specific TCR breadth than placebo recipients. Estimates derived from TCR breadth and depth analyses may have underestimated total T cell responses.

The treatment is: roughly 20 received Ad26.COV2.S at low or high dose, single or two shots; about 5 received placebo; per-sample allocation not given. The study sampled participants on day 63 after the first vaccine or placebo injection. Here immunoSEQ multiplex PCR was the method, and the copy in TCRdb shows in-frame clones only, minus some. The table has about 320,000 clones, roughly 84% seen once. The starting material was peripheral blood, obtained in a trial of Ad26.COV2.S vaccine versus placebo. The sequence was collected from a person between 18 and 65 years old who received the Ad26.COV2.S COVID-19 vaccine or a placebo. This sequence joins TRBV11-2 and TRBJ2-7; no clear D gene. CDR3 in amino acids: CASSLQVIYEQYF. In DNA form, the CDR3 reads TGTGCCAGCAGCTTACAGGTGATCTACGAGCAGTACTTC.